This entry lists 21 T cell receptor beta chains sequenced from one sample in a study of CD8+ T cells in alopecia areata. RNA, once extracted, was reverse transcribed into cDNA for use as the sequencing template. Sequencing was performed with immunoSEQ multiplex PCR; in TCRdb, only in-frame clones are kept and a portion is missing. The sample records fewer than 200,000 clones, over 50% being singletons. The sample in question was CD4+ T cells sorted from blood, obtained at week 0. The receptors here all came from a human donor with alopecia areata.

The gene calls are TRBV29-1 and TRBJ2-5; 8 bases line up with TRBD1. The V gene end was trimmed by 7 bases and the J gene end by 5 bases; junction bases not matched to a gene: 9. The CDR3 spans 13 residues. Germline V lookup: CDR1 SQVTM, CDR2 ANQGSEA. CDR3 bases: TGCAGCGCTGGGGGAAGGGACAGGGAGACCCAGTACTTC. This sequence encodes CSAGGRDRETQYF.

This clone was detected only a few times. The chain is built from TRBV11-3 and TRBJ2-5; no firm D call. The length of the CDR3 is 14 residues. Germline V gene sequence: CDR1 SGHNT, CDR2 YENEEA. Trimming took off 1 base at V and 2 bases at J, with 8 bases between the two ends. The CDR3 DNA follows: TGTGCCAGCAGCTTAGTCGCGATTCAAGAGACCCAGTACTTC. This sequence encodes CASSLVAIQETQYF. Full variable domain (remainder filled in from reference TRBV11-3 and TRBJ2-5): EAGVVQSPRYKIIEKKQPVAFWCNPISGHNTLYWYLQNLGQGPELLIRYENEEAVDDSQLPKDRFSAERLKGVDSTLKIQPAELGDSAVYLCASSLVAIQETQYFGPGTRLLVL.

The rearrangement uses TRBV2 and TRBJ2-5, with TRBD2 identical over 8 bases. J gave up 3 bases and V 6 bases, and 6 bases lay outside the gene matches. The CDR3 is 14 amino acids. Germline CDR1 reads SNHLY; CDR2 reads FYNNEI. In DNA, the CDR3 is TGTGCCAGCAGAGCCGGGACTAGGGAAGAGACCCAGTACTTC. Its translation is CASRAGTREETQYF.

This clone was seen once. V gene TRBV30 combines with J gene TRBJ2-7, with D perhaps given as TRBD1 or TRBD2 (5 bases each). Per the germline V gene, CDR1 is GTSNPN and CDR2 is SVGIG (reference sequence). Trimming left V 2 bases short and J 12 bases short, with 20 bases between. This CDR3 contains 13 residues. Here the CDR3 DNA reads TGTGCCTGGAGTATGGGAGACAGCTCGGCTTCGTACTTC. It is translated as CAWSMGDSSASYF. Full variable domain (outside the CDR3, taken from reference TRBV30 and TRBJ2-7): SQTIHQWPATLVQPVGSPLSLECTVEGTSNPNLYWYRQAAGRGLQLLFYSVGIGQISSEVPQNLSASRPQDRQFILSSKKLLLSDSGFYLCAWSMGDSSASYFGPGTRLTVT.

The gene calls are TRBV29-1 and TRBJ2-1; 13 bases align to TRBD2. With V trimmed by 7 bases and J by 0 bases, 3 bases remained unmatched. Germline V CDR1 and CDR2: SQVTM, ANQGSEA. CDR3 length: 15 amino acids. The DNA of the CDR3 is TGCAGCGCTGGGACTAGCGGGATCTCCTACAATGAGCAGTTCTTC. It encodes CSAGTSGISYNEQFF.

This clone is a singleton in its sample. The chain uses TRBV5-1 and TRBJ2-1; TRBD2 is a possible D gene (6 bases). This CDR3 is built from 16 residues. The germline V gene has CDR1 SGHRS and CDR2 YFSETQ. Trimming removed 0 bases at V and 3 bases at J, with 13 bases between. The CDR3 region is CASSLDGGRGYNEQFF. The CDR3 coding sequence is TGCGCCAGCAGCTTGGACGGCGGGCGGGGCTACAATGAGCAGTTCTTC.

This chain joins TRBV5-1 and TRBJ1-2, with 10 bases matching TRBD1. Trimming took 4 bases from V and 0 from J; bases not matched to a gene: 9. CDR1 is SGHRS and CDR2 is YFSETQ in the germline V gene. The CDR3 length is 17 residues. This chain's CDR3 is CASSVRDRGATNYGYTF. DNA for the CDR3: TGCGCCAGCAGCGTCCGGGACAGGGGCGCGACTAACTATGGCTACACCTTC.

CDR3 amino acids: CASSYSGGTQYF. In nucleotides, the CDR3 is TGTGCCAGCAGTTACTCAGGGGGTACGCAGTATTTT. The chain carries TRBV6-5 and TRBJ2-3, with a tentative D call TRBD1 (6 bases). This CDR3 comprises 12 residues. Germline V gives CDR1 MNHEY, CDR2 SVGAGI. Between the trimmed V and J ends, which lost 0 bases and 8 bases, there was a span of 6 bases.

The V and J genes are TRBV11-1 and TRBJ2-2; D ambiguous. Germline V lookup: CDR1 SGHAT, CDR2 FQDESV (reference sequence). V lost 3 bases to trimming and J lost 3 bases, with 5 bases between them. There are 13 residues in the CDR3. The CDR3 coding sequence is TGTGCCAGCAGCTTCACAGACACCGGGGAGCTGTTTTTT. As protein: CASSFTDTGELFF.

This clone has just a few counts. The CDR3 is CASSLRTDTQYF. CDR3 DNA: TGTGCCAGCAGCCTAAGGACAGATACGCAGTATTTT. J is TRBJ2-3 and V is TRBV5-8, with no clear D. Trimming took 4 bases from V and 3 from J, leaving 6 bases between them. The V gene's germline CDR1 is SGHTS and CDR2 YDEGEE. This CDR3 has 12 amino acids.

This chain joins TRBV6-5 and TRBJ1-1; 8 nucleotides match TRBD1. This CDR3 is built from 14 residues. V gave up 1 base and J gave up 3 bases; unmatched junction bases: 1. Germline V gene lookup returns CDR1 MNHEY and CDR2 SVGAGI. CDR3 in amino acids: CASSYLGQDTEAFF. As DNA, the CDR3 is TGTGCCAGCAGTTACTTGGGACAGGACACTGAAGCTTTCTTT.

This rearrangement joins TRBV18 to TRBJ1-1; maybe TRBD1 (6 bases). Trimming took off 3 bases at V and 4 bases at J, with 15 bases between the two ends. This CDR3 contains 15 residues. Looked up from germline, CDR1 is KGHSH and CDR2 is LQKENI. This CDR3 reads CASSPSIQGATEAFF. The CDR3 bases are TGTGCCAGCTCACCCAGCATACAGGGAGCCACTGAAGCTTTCTTT.

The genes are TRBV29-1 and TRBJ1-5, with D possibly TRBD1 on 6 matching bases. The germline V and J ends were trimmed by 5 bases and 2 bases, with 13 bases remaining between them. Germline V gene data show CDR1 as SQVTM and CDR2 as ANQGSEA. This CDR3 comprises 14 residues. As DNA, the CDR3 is TGCAGCGTTCAACCCCCAGGGGGCAATCAGCCCCAGCATTTT. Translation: CSVQPPGGNQPQHF.

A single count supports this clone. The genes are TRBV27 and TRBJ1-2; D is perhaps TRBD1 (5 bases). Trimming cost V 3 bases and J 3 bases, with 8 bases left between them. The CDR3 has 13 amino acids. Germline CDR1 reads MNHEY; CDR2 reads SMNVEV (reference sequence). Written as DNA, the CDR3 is TGTGCCAGCAGTTTGACAGCGTACTATGGCTACACCTTC. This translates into CASSLTAYYGYTF.

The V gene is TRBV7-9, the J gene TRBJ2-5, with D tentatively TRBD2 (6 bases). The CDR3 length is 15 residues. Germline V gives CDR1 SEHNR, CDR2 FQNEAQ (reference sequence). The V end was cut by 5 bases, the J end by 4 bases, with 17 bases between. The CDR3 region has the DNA TGTGCCAGCAGCCGAGACCCCTCCGGGAGAGAGACCCAGTACTTC. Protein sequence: CASSRDPSGRETQYF. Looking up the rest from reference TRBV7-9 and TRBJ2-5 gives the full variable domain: DTGVSQNPRHKITKRGQNVTFRCDPISEHNRLYWYRQTLGQGPEFLTYFQNEAQLEKSRLLSDRFSAERPKGSFSTLEIQRTEQGDSAMYLCASSRDPSGRETQYFGPGTRLLVL.

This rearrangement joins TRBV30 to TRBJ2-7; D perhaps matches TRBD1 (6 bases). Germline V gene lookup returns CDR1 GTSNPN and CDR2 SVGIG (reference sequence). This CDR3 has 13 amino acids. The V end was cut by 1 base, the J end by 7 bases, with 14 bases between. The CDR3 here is CAWSATTGLEQYF. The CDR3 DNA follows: TGTGCCTGGAGTGCTACGACAGGTTTGGAGCAGTACTTC.

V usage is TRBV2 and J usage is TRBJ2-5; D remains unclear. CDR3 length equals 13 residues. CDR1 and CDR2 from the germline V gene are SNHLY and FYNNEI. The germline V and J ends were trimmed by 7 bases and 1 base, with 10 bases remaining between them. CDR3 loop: CASKGDLQETQYF. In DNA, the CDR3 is TGTGCCAGCAAGGGCGATCTCCAAGAGACCCAGTACTTC. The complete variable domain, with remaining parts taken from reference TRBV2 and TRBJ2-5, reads EPEVTQTPSHQVTQMGQEVILRCVPISNHLYFYWYRQILGQKVEFLVSFYNNEISEKSEIFDDQFSVERPDGSNFTLKIRSTKLEDSAMYFCASKGDLQETQYFGPGTRLLVL.

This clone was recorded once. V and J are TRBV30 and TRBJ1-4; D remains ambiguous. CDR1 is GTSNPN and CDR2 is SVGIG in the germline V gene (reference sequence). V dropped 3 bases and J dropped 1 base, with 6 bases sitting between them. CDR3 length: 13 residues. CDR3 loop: CAWRQRTNEKLFF. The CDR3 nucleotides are TGTGCCTGGAGACAGAGAACTAATGAAAAACTGTTTTTT.

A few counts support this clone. The CDR3 reads CATLGGIEQYF. In DNA form, the CDR3 reads TGTGCCACCTTGGGGGGGATCGAGCAGTACTTC. The chain combines TRBV10-3 with TRBJ2-7; 7 bases line up with TRBD2. The CDR3 is 11 amino acids. Germline values: CDR1 ENHRY, CDR2 SYGVKD. With 10 bases clipped from V and 6 bases from J, the junction kept 6 bases outside the gene matches.

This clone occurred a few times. The CDR3 loop reads CARSYGNQETQYF. The CDR3 DNA reads TGTGCCAGAAGCTATGGGAACCAAGAGACCCAGTACTTC. The V call is TRBV2, the J call TRBJ2-5, with D hard to call. V was cut by 9 bases and J by 0 bases, with 11 bases left in between. Germline CDR1 and CDR2: SNHLY and FYNNEI. CDR3 length: 13 residues.

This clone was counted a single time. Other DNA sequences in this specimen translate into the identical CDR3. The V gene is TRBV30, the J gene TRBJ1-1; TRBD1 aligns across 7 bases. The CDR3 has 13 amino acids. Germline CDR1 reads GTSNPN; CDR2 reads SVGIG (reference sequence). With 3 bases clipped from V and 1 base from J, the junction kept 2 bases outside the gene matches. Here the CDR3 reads CAWRRQGNTEAFF. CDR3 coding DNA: TGTGCCTGGAGAAGACAGGGGAACACTGAAGCTTTCTTT.